This TCR beta chain appears in the sequencing data of a study of blood T cell repertoires in COVID-19. TCRdb's table, derived via immunoSEQ multiplex PCR, lists solely in-frame clones and lacks some. The sample consists of approximately 390,000 clones, roughly 90% of them appearing once. There are 14 residues in the CDR3. The germline V gene has CDR1 SGHAT and CDR2 FQNNGV. V gave up 6 bases and J gave up 6 bases; unmatched junction bases: 5. Sequences were obtained from peripheral blood. The clonotype comes from a man between 18 and 35 years old with active or convalescent COVID-19. The V gene is TRBV11-2, the J gene TRBJ2-7; TRBD2 aligns across 13 bases. Written as DNA, the CDR3 is TGTGCCAGCAGACTAGCGGGAGGGCCCTCCGAGCAGTACTTC. Its protein product is CASRLAGGPSEQYF. Combining the CDR3 with reference TRBV11-2 and TRBJ2-7 gives the whole variable domain EAGVAQSPRYKIIEKRQSVAFWCNPISGHATLYWYQQILGQGPKLLIQFQNNGVVDDSQLPKDRFSAERLKGVDSTLKIQPAKLEDSAVYLCASRLAGGPSEQYFGPGTRLTVT.